This T cell receptor beta chain is drawn from a study of human T cells and chemical hapten exposure. Whole-study results and caveats: As patch test score rose, PT1 expanded TCR counts tended to rise as well.

In regard to this clonotype: Its antigen is not identified.

As to time point: patch test 3, about 24 weeks after DPC sensitization. Noted treatment: therapeutic diphenylcyclopropenone sensitization with weekly scalp DPC. Before extraction, the whole blood was not fractionated, and total RNA was taken from it. TCRdb re-derived calls from the RACE reads in MiXCR, one entry per CDR3 protein. The sample shows about 90,000 distinct CDR3 sequences, about a tenth of them seen only once. CDR1 is LGHDT and CDR2 is YNNKEL in the germline V gene (reference sequence). Germline trimming cut 0 bases from V and 4 bases from J; bases unmatched to any gene: 8. The CDR3 runs to 16 residues.

The chain is built from TRBV3-1 and TRBJ2-5, with TRBD2 matching over 7 bases. The receptor's source is a woman aged 25 to 39 with alopecia areata. Some clones in this sample may be carry-over from other donors' samples. This specimen consisted of whole blood, obtained in connection with sensitization to the hapten diphenylcyclopropenone (DPC). The CDR3 region is CASSQDLQRGGETQYF. The CDR3 nucleotides read TGTGCCAGCAGCCAAGATCTCCAGCGGGGAGGAGAGACCCAGTACTTC.